This T cell receptor beta chain was observed in a study of radiotherapy plus CTLA-4 blockade in lung cancer. The wider study: The study recorded objective responses in approximately 19% of patients and disease control in 25% to 35%. Regarding the study as a whole: Clones of tumor-derived TCRs expanded in blood after radiotherapy plus ipilimumab.

Note on this clone: Antigen: not known.

Germline assignment: CDR1 KGHSH and CDR2 LQKENI. This CDR3 is built from 13 residues. Trimming cost V 6 bases and J 6 bases; bases outside gene matches: 6. Clones were read by immunoSEQ multiplex PCR, and TCRdb kept only the in-frame ones, dropping some. Here the sample spans tens of thousands of clones, around 83% being singletons. The sequence was obtained from a human donor with non-small cell lung cancer who had stable disease on radiotherapy plus ipilimumab. The gene calls are TRBV18 and TRBJ1-2; 8 bases fit TRBD1. The specimen comprised peripheral blood, sampled from a patient treated with radiotherapy plus ipilimumab. This CDR3 is CASSYGQGNGYTF. CDR3 sequence (DNA): TGTGCCAGCTCTTACGGACAGGGCAATGGCTACACCTTC.